The clone carrying this T cell receptor (beta chain) was seen at least ten times. What it recognizes is unknown. The data were taken from a study of molecular identifiers for immune sequencing clone quantification. V was trimmed by 0 bases and J by 5 bases, leaving 3 bases between them. Germline V CDR1 and CDR2: SGHNT, YYREEE (reference sequence). This CDR3 has 12 amino acids. Study outcomes and limitations: Clones that had above 20 RNA copies took up over 98% of effector molecules but under 1% in naive cells. Identical barcode-sharing TCR molecules could lead to underestimated sizes for highly expanded clones.

CD8+CD4-CCR7+CD45RA+ cells were sorted as naive CD8 T cells. Preparation of the bulk TCR libraries relied on previously described methods and listed TCR primers. TCRdb passed the PCR reads through MiXCR, listing each CDR3 protein once. This table has roughly 93,000 distinct CDR3 sequences, roughly 19% appearing once. What was sequenced was naive CD8+ T cells from blood, with Jurkat cell RNA spiked in. Noted subset: FACS-sorted CD8+CD4-CCR7+CD45RA+ naive T cells. This TCR derives from a human donor in good health. Some libraries in this study had Jurkat cell RNA spiked in. The gene calls are TRBV5-4 and TRBJ2-1; no clear D gene. DNA for the CDR3: TGTGCCAGCAGCTTGGGGGACAATGAGCAGTTCTTC. Translation: CASSLGDNEQFF.